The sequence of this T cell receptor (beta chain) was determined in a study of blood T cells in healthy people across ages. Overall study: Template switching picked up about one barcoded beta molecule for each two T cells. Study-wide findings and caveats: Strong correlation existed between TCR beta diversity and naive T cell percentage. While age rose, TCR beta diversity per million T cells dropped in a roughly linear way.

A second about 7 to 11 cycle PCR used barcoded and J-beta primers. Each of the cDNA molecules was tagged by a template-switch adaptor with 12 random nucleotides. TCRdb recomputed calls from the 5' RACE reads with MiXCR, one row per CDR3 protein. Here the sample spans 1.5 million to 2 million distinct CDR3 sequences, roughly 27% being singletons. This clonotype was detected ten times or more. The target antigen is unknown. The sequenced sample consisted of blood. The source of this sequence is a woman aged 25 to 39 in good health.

The DNA of the CDR3 is TGTGCCAGCAGTTTCACGGTTCCCTACGAGCAGTACTTC. It yields the protein CASSFTVPYEQYF. The chain has TRBV27 and TRBJ2-7; D gene unclear. Per the germline V gene, CDR1 is MNHEY and CDR2 is SMNVEV (reference sequence). This CDR3 has 13 amino acids. Trimming removed 3 bases from V and 2 bases from J, with 8 bases in between.